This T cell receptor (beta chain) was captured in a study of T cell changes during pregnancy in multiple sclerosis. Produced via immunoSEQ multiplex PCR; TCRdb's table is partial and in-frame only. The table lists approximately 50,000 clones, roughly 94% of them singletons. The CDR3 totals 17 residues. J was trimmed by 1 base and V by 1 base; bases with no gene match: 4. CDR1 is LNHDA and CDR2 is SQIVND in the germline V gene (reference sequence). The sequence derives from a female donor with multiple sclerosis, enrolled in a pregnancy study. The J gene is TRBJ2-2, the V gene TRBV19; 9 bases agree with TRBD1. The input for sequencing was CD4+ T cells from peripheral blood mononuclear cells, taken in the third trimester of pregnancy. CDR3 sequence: CASSIAKDRGNTGELFF. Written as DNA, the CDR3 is TGTGCCAGTAGTATAGCCAAGGACAGGGGGAACACCGGGGAGCTGTTTTTT.